This TCR beta chain was obtained from a study of blood T cell repertoires in COVID-19. About the study: Acute-phase and convalescent COVID-19 samples originated in the United States, Italy and Spain. In each case, the material was cDNA or gDNA derived from T cells, B-cell-depleted T cells, or PBMCs.

V was clipped by 4 bases and J by 6 bases; unmatched bases: 9. Germline CDR1 reads MNHEY; CDR2 reads SVGAGI. This CDR3 contains 14 residues. In the original processing: Amplified reference gene primers provided the basis for estimating nucleated cell counts. Profiling relied on immunoSEQ multiplex PCR, and the TCRdb table lists in-frame clones only, not all of them. V and J calls and clone size are those listed in that table; D and trimming were worked out from the DNA. The data contain under 300,000 clones, roughly 86% of them singletons. This TCR was recovered from an elderly man with acute or convalescent COVID-19. Input material: peripheral blood. The chain couples TRBV6-5 to TRBJ2-7; TRBD2 aligns across 7 bases. In DNA form, the CDR3 reads TGTGCCAGCAGTTTACTGCGGGAGAGGGGCGAGCAGTACTTC. Its translation: CASSLLRERGEQYF.